These 32 T cell receptor beta chains originate from one sample sequenced in a study of CD4 and CD8 cells across lung adenocarcinoma regions. MiXCR, run by TCRdb on the PCR reads, gives a single entry per CDR3 protein. Among roughly 8,000 distinct CDR3 sequences listed, 45% were seen once. The specimen was CD8+ T cells from the center of a lung tumor. The receptors were sampled from a male donor with lung adenocarcinoma. The CD4 and CD8 labels of this study may be unreliable.

This clonotype was detected many times. The gene calls are TRBV11-2 and TRBJ1-2, with D hard to call. CDR1 SGHAT and CDR2 FQNNGV come from the germline V gene. The ends were cut back, 5 bases at V and 1 base at J, with 11 bases in the middle. This CDR3 spans 14 amino acids. CDR3 loop: CASSAQRLNYGYTF. DNA for the CDR3: TGTGCCAGCAGCGCCCAACGGCTTAACTATGGCTACACCTTC.

This clonotype was seen more than once but under ten times. This chain uses TRBV12-3 or TRBV12-4 with TRBJ1-1, with D tentatively TRBD1 (5 bases). Trimming took off 3 bases at V and 1 base at J, with 9 bases between the two ends. The CDR3 is 14 amino acids. CDR3 in amino acids: CASSFQGWNTEAFF. CDR3 bases: TGTGCCAGCAGTTTTCAGGGCTGGAACACTGAAGCTTTCTTT.

The rearrangement joins TRBV6-5 to TRBJ2-1; 15 bases fit TRBD2. V gave up 2 bases and J gave up 4 bases; unmatched junction bases: 9. The germline gives CDR1 MNHEY, CDR2 SVGAGI. The CDR3 consists of 19 residues. CDR3: CASSYRGLAGGPGYNEQFF. The DNA of the CDR3 is TGTGCCAGCAGTTACCGAGGACTAGCGGGAGGGCCGGGTTACAATGAGCAGTTCTTC.

The chain uses TRBV6-1 and TRBJ1-2, with D tentatively TRBD1 (5 bases). Germline V gene lookup returns CDR1 MNHNS and CDR2 SASEGT. Trimming shortened V by 4 bases and J by 4 bases, and 10 bases separated the two germline ends. The CDR3 sequence is 13 residues long. CDR3 nucleotides: TGTGCCAGCAGTGTACCGGGGGTCTATGGCTACACCTTC. This gives the protein CASSVPGVYGYTF.

The chain has TRBV10-3 and TRBJ1-2; no firm D call. Germline V gives CDR1 ENHRY, CDR2 SYGVKD. Trimming removed 11 bases at V and 1 base at J, with 14 bases between. The CDR3 has 13 residues. CDR3 nucleotide sequence: TGTGCCGCTCAGTGGACGGATAACTATGGCTACACCTTC. Amino acid sequence: CAAQWTDNYGYTF.

The V and J genes are TRBV6-1 and TRBJ2-1; 10 nucleotides match TRBD2. The CDR3 extends over 15 amino acids. From germline, CDR1 is MNHNS and CDR2 SASEGT. After removal of 6 bases from V and 4 bases from J, the junction contained 6 bases not matched to a gene. The DNA of the CDR3 is TGTGCCAGCAGCCCGGCTAGCGGGGGTTACAATGAGCAGTTCTTC. This codes for CASSPASGGYNEQFF.

The chain uses TRBV6-1 and TRBJ2-5; D gene uncertain. Germline V lookup: CDR1 MNHNS, CDR2 SASEGT. CDR3 size: 14 residues. V lost 6 bases and J 11 bases, leaving 22 bases between the germline ends. The CDR3 protein is CASRLGRAQEIQYF. The CDR3 DNA is TGTGCCAGCAGGCTTGGACGTGCCCAAGAGATTCAGTACTTC.

The genes are TRBV5-1 and TRBJ2-1, with 7 nucleotides matching TRBD1. This CDR3 is built from 15 residues. In germline, CDR1 is SGHRS, CDR2 YFSETQ. V lost 0 bases to trimming and J lost 4 bases; unmatched junction nucleotides: 4. CDR3 residues: CASSLVQGVYNEQFF. CDR3 coding DNA: TGCGCCAGCAGCTTGGTGCAGGGGGTATACAATGAGCAGTTCTTC.

This chain links TRBV11-3 with TRBJ2-1; D gene unclear. The DNA end is more similar to TRBJ2-5, so the J call may be wrong. This CDR3 contains 13 residues. The germline V gene encodes CDR1 SGHNT and CDR2 YENEEA. The CDR3 sequence: CASSFGPEETQYF. The DNA for the CDR3 is TGTGCCAGCAGCTTCGGTCCCGAAGAGACCCAGTACTTC.

In its sample, this clonotype is medium-sized. J is TRBJ2-5 and V is TRBV10-1; TRBD2 might be the D (6 bases). CDR1 is WNHNN and CDR2 is SYGVQD in the germline V gene (reference sequence). This CDR3 has 13 residues. V was clipped by 2 bases and J by 2 bases, with 6 bases between them. DNA of the CDR3: TGCGCCAGCAGTGAGGGGACTCAAGAGACCCAGTACTTC. Translating gives CASSEGTQETQYF.

At least ten counts were recorded for this clonotype. The rearrangement joins TRBV11-2 to TRBJ2-3; 7 bases are shared with TRBD1. V dropped 5 bases and J dropped 4; count of bases not matched to a gene: 6. The CDR3 is 14 amino acids. CDR1 and CDR2 (germline): SGHAT, FQNNGV. CDR3 bases: TGTGCCAGCAGCCAATCAGGGGGTCCAGATACGCAGTATTTT. It codes for CASSQSGGPDTQYF.

This chain connects TRBV4-1 to TRBJ2-3; no definite D call. The CDR3 sequence is 13 residues long. CDR1 and CDR2 (germline): MGHRA, YSYEKL. Trimming cost V 0 bases and J 8 bases, with 9 bases left between them. In DNA, the CDR3 is TGCGCCAGCAGCCAAGAAGCCCCAGGTACGCAGTATTTT. It encodes CASSQEAPGTQYF.

This clonotype was seen many times. The rearrangement joins TRBV6-5 to TRBJ1-2, with 8 bases identical to TRBD1. The CDR3 contains 15 residues. Per germline, CDR1 MNHEY and CDR2 SVGAGI. With V trimmed by 4 bases and J by 4 bases, 8 bases remained unmatched. The CDR3 region has the DNA TGTGCCAGCAGTTCCCGGGACAGGCTTCTCTATGGCTACACCTTC. Translating it yields CASSSRDRLLYGYTF.

V is TRBV6-1 and J is TRBJ2-1, with D perhaps TRBD2 (6 bases). CDR3 length: 13 residues. V was cut by 7 bases and J by 8 bases, with 15 bases left in between. The germline V gene encodes CDR1 MNHNS and CDR2 SASEGT. The CDR3 sequence: CASMGWRGYEQFF. The CDR3 DNA follows: TGTGCCAGCATGGGATGGAGGGGTTATGAGCAGTTCTTC.

The genes are TRBV7-6 and TRBJ2-3, with 7 bases aligning to TRBD2. Germline assignment: CDR1 SGHVS and CDR2 FNYEAQ. Trimming cost V 2 bases and J 4 bases; bases outside gene matches: 6. This CDR3 contains 15 residues. The CDR3 region has the DNA TGTGCCAGCAGCTTACCTAGCGGTAATTCAGATACGCAGTATTTT. As protein: CASSLPSGNSDTQYF.

The CDR3 here is CASSPRTESTYEQYF. The CDR3 region has the DNA TGTGCCAGCAGCCCTCGGACGGAGTCGACATACGAGCAGTACTTC. J is TRBJ2-7 and V is TRBV9, with unresolved D. The CDR3 spans 15 residues. The V end was cut by 4 bases, the J end by 4 bases, with 18 bases between. Looked up from germline, CDR1 is SGDLS and CDR2 is YYNGEE.

In regard to this clonotype: Possible read error: a much larger clone is one base away. The chain employs TRBV7-2 and TRBJ2-1; 9 positions match TRBD1. Near its end, the DNA agrees better with TRBJ2-7, so the J call may be wrong. CDR3 size: 15 residues. CDR1 and CDR2 from the germline V gene are SGHTA and FQGNSA. DNA of the CDR3: TGTGCCAGCAGCCCACAAGCGGGACAGGGTCGGGAGCAGTACTTC. Amino acid sequence: CASSPQAGQGREQYF.

In this sample, this clonotype turned up a few times. The chain couples TRBV20-1 to TRBJ2-7; D is unresolved. The V gene lost 6 bases and the J gene lost 4 bases, with 19 bases spanning the gap. From germline, CDR1 is DFQATT and CDR2 SNEGSKA (reference sequence). The CDR3 totals 14 residues. The DNA for the CDR3 is TGCAGTGCCGCCGTAAATAGTATCGGTTACGAGCAGTACTTC. Its translation: CSAAVNSIGYEQYF.

Worth noting for this clonotype: A much larger clone differs by one base, so this may be a read error. The chain recombines TRBV7-2 with TRBJ2-1; 9 nucleotides line up with TRBD1. Germline loops: CDR1 SGHTA, CDR2 FQGNSA. This CDR3 has 14 residues. The V and J ends lost 4 bases and 13 bases, in that order; junction bases with no gene match: 11. This chain's CDR3 is CASSSRRTGDIQFF. Written as DNA, the CDR3 is TGTGCCAGCAGCTCTCGTCGGACAGGGGACATTCAGTTCTTC.

This clonotype was recorded many times. The CDR3 sequence: CASSRTSGRTPEQFF. For the CDR3, the DNA is TGTGCCAGCAGCAGGACTAGCGGGAGAACCCCTGAGCAGTTCTTC. The chain has TRBV27 and TRBJ2-1; 13 bases align to TRBD2. Germline V gene data show CDR1 as MNHEY and CDR2 as SMNVEV (reference sequence). The CDR3 is made up of 15 amino acids. V was pared by 6 bases and J by 9 bases, with 8 bases of the junction left unmatched.

V gene TRBV10-3 combines with J gene TRBJ2-3, with TRBD1 matching 12 bases. The CDR3 consists of 16 residues. With 4 bases clipped from V and 3 bases from J, the junction kept 5 bases outside the gene matches. Per the germline V gene, CDR1 is ENHRY and CDR2 is SYGVKD. The CDR3, as DNA: TGTGCCATCAGTGGTTGGGGACAGGGGGCGACAGATACGCAGTATTTT. Translating gives CAISGWGQGATDTQYF.

This rearrangement joins TRBV20-1 to TRBJ2-3; D is undetermined. V lost 6 bases and J 2 bases, leaving 18 bases between the germline ends. Looked up from germline, CDR1 is DFQATT and CDR2 is SNEGSKA (reference sequence). The CDR3 is 15 residues long. The CDR3 DNA reads TGCAGTGCCACCCCCGTTGAAGGCCCCACAGATACGCAGTATTTT. This encodes CSATPVEGPTDTQYF.

The chain uses TRBV6-1 and TRBJ2-2, with 7 nucleotides matching TRBD1. J was trimmed by 4 bases and V by 7 bases; bases with no gene match: 6. This CDR3 spans 14 amino acids. CDR1 and CDR2 from the germline V gene are MNHNS and SASEGT. CDR3 DNA: TGTGCCAGCATCTTCAGGGGGTCCACCGGGGAGCTGTTTTTT. Translated: CASIFRGSTGELFF.

The CDR3 loop reads CASSSGLAAYEQYF. In DNA form, the CDR3 reads TGCGCCAGCAGCTCGGGACTAGCCGCCTACGAGCAGTACTTC. This rearrangement joins TRBV10-1 to TRBJ2-5, with TRBD2 matching 9 bases. The last part of the DNA fits TRBJ2-7 better; the J call may be wrong. Germline V gene sequence: CDR1 WNHNN, CDR2 SYGVQD (reference sequence). CDR3 length equals 14 residues.

The rearrangement joins TRBV6-1 to TRBJ2-1, with TRBD1 matching 7 bases. The end of the DNA fits TRBJ2-5 better, so the J call may be wrong. The CDR3 extends over 15 amino acids. Germline V CDR1 and CDR2: MNHNS, SASEGT. The CDR3 nucleotides read TGTGCCAGCAGTCCTCAACGGACAGGACAAGAGACCCAGTACTTC. Translation: CASSPQRTGQETQYF.

This clonotype was found many times. The V gene is TRBV6-1, the J gene TRBJ1-6, with 11 bases matching TRBD1. The trim removed 2 bases at V and 9 bases at J, leaving 3 bases unmatched. The CDR3 has 15 amino acids. The germline V gene encodes CDR1 MNHNS and CDR2 SASEGT. CDR3 in amino acids: CASSELGQGGSPLHF. In DNA form, the CDR3 reads TGTGCCAGCAGTGAACTGGGACAGGGGGGTTCACCCCTCCACTTT.

The rearrangement uses TRBV3-1 and TRBJ1-2; D might be TRBD1 (5 bases). V was pared by 5 bases and J by 3 bases, with 16 bases between. CDR3 length equals 15 residues. CDR1 and CDR2 from the germline V gene are LGHDT and YNNKEL (reference sequence). As DNA, the CDR3 is TGTGCCAGCAGCGGGCGCGGCAGGGAACACTATGGCTACACCTTC. Residues: CASSGRGREHYGYTF.

In this sample, this clonotype turned up many times. This chain links TRBV7-2 with TRBJ2-1, with a weak D call TRBD2 (5 bases). Trimming cost V 5 bases and J 6 bases, with 17 bases left between them. There are 15 residues in the CDR3. Per germline, CDR1 SGHTA and CDR2 FQGNSA. CDR3 coding DNA: TGTGCCAGCAGCCCTAGAGGGAACCCTCGCAATGAGCAGTTCTTC. Residues: CASSPRGNPRNEQFF.

The chain employs TRBV3-1 and TRBJ2-4; D might be TRBD2 (5 bases). The V gene lost 5 bases and the J gene lost 9 bases, with 17 bases spanning the gap. The CDR3 extends over 14 amino acids. Germline CDR1 reads LGHDT; CDR2 reads YNNKEL (reference sequence). CDR3 loop: CASSVSSGGSIQYF. As DNA, the CDR3 is TGTGCCAGCAGCGTCTCAAGCGGCGGTTCCATTCAGTACTTC.

The J gene is TRBJ1-2, the V gene TRBV3-1; TRBD1 matches 8 bases. The V segment lost 4 bases and the J segment 8 bases; nucleotides outside the gene matches: 3. The V gene's germline CDR1 is LGHDT and CDR2 YNNKEL (reference sequence). This CDR3 region has 12 residues. The CDR3 sequence: CASSRTGYGYTF. The CDR3 DNA sequence: TGTGCCAGCAGCCGGACAGGGTACGGCTACACCTTC.

A note on this clonotype: The germline gene is not matched at one end of the junction; a read error may be the cause. This chain joins TRBV6-1 and TRBJ2-2; no definite D call. Looked up from germline, CDR1 is MNHNS and CDR2 is SASEGT. The CDR3 loop spans 16 amino acids. The CDR3 protein is CASSTQAGSRTETLYF. The CDR3 coding sequence is TGTGCCAGCAGTACCCAAGCTGGGTCGCGCACAGAGACGCTGTATTTT.

There are many counts of this clonotype. This chain uses TRBV4-1 with TRBJ2-1; D call uncertain. V dropped 0 bases and J dropped 7 bases, with 10 bases sitting between them. This CDR3 has 14 amino acids. Germline V gives CDR1 MGHRA, CDR2 YSYEKL. CDR3 protein: CASSQDPERNEQFF. CDR3 coding DNA: TGCGCCAGCAGCCAAGATCCCGAAAGGAATGAGCAGTTCTTC.